This TCR beta chain was identified during a study of CD8 T cells in Susac syndrome. General study results and limits: It was acknowledged in the study that the number of individuals who were included in its TCR sequencing and HLA analysis was relatively small.

With random hexamers, reverse transcription was performed on about 0.5 to 1 ug of RNA. Across 54 Vbeta and 13 Jbeta, immunoSEQ multiplex PCR amplified TCR beta CDR3. One entry per CDR3 protein results from TCRdb running MiXCR on the immunoSEQ multiplex PCR reads. This repertoire shows approximately 70,000 distinct CDR3 sequences, around 96% found once; its top ten account for more than 0.09%. Turning to this clonotype: The antigen is not known.

The CDR3 is made up of 14 amino acids. V lost 5 bases, J lost 6 bases, and 6 bases stayed unmatched. From germline, CDR1 is MNHEY and CDR2 SVGAGI. The genes are TRBV6-5 and TRBJ2-7; 11 positions match TRBD1. Sequenced sample: CD4+ T cells from PBMCs. The receptor's source is a human donor with multiple sclerosis. This CDR3 is CASSRTGTGGEQYF. The CDR3, as DNA: TGTGCCAGCAGTCGGACCGGGACAGGGGGCGAGCAGTACTTC.